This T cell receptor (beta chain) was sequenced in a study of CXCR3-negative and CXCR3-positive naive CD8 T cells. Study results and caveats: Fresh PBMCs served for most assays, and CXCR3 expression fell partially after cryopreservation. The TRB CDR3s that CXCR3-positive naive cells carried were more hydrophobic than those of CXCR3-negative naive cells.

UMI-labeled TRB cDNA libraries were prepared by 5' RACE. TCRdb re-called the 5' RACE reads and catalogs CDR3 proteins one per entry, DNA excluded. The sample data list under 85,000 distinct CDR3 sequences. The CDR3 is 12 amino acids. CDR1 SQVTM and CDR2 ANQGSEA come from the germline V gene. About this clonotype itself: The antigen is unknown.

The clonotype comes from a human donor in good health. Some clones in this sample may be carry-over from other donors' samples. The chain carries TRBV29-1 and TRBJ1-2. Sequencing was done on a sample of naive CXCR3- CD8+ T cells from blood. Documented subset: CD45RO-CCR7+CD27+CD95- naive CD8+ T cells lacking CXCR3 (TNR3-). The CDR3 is CSVLTAWYGYTF.